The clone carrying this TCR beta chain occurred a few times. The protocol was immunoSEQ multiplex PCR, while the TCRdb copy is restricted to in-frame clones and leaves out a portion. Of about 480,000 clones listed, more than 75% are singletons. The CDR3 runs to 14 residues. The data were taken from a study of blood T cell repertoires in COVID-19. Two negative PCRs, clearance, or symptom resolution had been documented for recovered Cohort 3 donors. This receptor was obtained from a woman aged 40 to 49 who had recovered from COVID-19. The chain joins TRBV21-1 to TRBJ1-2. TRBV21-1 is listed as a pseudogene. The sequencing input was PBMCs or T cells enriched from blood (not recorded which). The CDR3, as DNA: TGTGCCAGCAGCAAAGGCGGGCTCACCTATGGCTACACCTTC. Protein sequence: CASSKGGLTYGYTF.